This TCR beta chain is drawn from a study of T cell responses to AZD1222 COVID-19 vaccine. In regard to this clone: The antigen remains undetermined.

Study-wide results and limits: Repertoire sampling occurred only after the peak T cell response.

This CDR3 is 13 amino acids long. Germline values: CDR1 KGHDR, CDR2 SFDVKD. Trimming shortened V by 5 bases and J by 5 bases, and 12 bases separated the two germline ends. The repertoire was sequenced with immunoSEQ multiplex PCR; TCRdb's copy has only in-frame clones and lacks some. The sample includes 200,000 to 250,000 clones, roughly 94% of them seen just once. The TCR was taken from an adult who received the MenACWY meningococcal vaccine as a control. Here the sequenced sample was peripheral blood, taken 28 days after the second dose of the MenACWY control vaccine. This chain uses TRBV24-1 with TRBJ2-7; the D call may be TRBD1 or TRBD2 (5 bases each). CDR3 in DNA: TGTGCCACCAGTGCTCGGGGCGCAAACGAGCAGTACTTC. As protein: CATSARGANEQYF.